These 9 T cell receptor beta chains share one sample of origin, sequenced in a study of CD8+ T cells in alopecia areata. Sequencing relied on a cDNA template that was reverse transcribed from extracted RNA. TCRdb's copy holds only in-frame clones and misses some; the assay was immunoSEQ multiplex PCR. The repertoire has over 85,000 clones, just over 70% of them found once; the top ten carry roughly 17%. Treatment here: oral pan-JAK inhibitor, 5-10 mg twice daily. The source material was CD8+ T cells sorted from blood, sampled around week 46, from a patient treated with tofacitinib. The receptors come from a human donor with alopecia areata.

The count of this clone is one. The J gene is TRBJ2-2, the V gene TRBV7-6; D uncertain. The CDR3 is made up of 12 amino acids. In germline, CDR1 is SGHVS, CDR2 FNYEAQ. V lost 4 bases and J 2 bases, leaving 2 bases between the germline ends. CDR3 bases: TGTGCCAGCAGCTACAACACCGGGGAGCTGTTTTTT. Encoded protein: CASSYNTGELFF. Together with reference TRBV7-6 and TRBJ2-2, the CDR3 gives the full variable domain: GAGVSQSPRYKVTKRGQDVALRCDPISGHVSLYWYRQALGQGPEFLTYFNYEAQQDKSGLPNDRFSAERPEGSISTLTIQRTEQRDSAMYRCASSYNTGELFFGEGSRLTVL.

The V and J genes are TRBV7-9 and TRBJ1-1; perhaps TRBD1 as D (5 bases). The V gene's germline CDR1 is SEHNR and CDR2 FQNEAQ (reference sequence). V lost 7 bases and J 4 bases, leaving 10 bases between the germline ends. The CDR3 runs to 12 residues. The CDR3 is CASIGVRTEAFF. CDR3 in DNA: TGTGCCAGCATAGGGGTTCGCACTGAAGCTTTCTTT.

The CDR3 DNA sequence: TGCGCCAGCAGCCAAGACAGGGCACAGACCCAGTACTTC. Encoded protein: CASSQDRAQTQYF. This chain uses TRBV4-3 with TRBJ2-5; the D gene is possibly TRBD1 (5 bases). Deletions cut 0 bases from V and 6 bases from J, with 8 bases between. This CDR3 has 13 amino acids. From germline, CDR1 is LGHNA and CDR2 YSLEER.

The chain carries TRBV6-5 and TRBJ2-7; D is ambiguous. Germline CDR1 reads MNHEY; CDR2 reads SVGAGI. The CDR3 has 15 residues. Trimming cost V 0 bases and J 1 base, with 10 bases left between them. CDR3 region: CASSYSGLPSYEQYF. CDR3 DNA sequence: TGTGCCAGCAGTTACTCCGGTCTCCCTTCCTACGAGCAGTACTTC.

The chain links TRBV13 to TRBJ2-7, with D possibly being TRBD2 (5 bases). Trimming removed 0 bases from V and 2 bases from J, with 17 bases in between. The CDR3 spans 17 residues. Germline CDR1 and CDR2: PRHDT and FYEKMQ (reference sequence). The CDR3 nucleotides read TGTGCCAGCAGCTTAGGTGCGTTAACGGGGAGACCCTACGAGCAGTACTTC. Translation gives CASSLGALTGRPYEQYF.

The chain combines TRBV29-1 with TRBJ2-3; 8 positions agree with TRBD2. The germline gives CDR1 SQVTM, CDR2 ANQGSEA. The ends lost 5 bases at V and 2 bases at J; junction bases unmatched: 3. The CDR3 length is 13 residues. The CDR3: CSVFGGATDTQYF. In DNA, the CDR3 is TGCAGCGTTTTCGGGGGGGCCACAGATACGCAGTATTTT.

CDR3 bases: TGTGCCAGCAGCTTAGCTGGGACGGCGAACACTGAAGCTTTCTTT. It translates to CASSLAGTANTEAFF. The chain employs TRBV7-8 and TRBJ1-1; perhaps TRBD1 as D (5 bases). Trimming removed 0 bases from V and 1 base from J, with 9 bases in between. The germline V gene has CDR1 SGHVS and CDR2 FQNEAQ. The CDR3 sequence is 15 residues long.

CDR3 in DNA: TGTGCCAGCAGCCCCCGGGACAGCCACGAGCAGTACTTC. Encoded protein: CASSPRDSHEQYF. The chain joins TRBV7-9 to TRBJ2-7; 7 bases line up with TRBD1. Unmatched junction bases numbered 6, after V lost 5 bases and J lost 5 bases. Germline CDR1 reads SEHNR; CDR2 reads FQNEAQ (reference sequence). CDR3 length: 13 residues.

The rearrangement joins TRBV27 to TRBJ2-1, with a possible D match to TRBD2 (5 bases). CDR3 length equals 14 residues. Germline-derived CDR1 and CDR2 are MNHEY and SMNVEV (reference sequence). V was cut by 4 bases and J by 5 bases, with 12 bases left in between. CDR3 amino acids: CASSWETRHNEQFF. The DNA for the CDR3 is TGTGCCAGCAGTTGGGAGACACGGCACAATGAGCAGTTCTTC.